This record looks at one T cell receptor beta chain sequence and its context. Other DNA sequences in this specimen translate into the identical CDR3. Repertoires were generated with immunoSEQ multiplex PCR, while TCRdb's copy carries only in-frame clones and drops some. The sample shows roughly 140,000 clones, 65% to 90% of them seen only once. The data derive from a study of blood T cell repertoires in COVID-19. Unmatched junction bases numbered 3, after V lost 3 bases and J lost 1 base. The CDR3 is 14 residues long. CDR1 is KGHSH and CDR2 is LQKENI in the germline V gene. J is TRBJ2-7 and V is TRBV18; 7 nucleotides align to TRBD1. The source is a man aged 65 to 85 with acute or convalescent COVID-19. Sequenced: peripheral blood. CDR3 in DNA: TGTGCCAGCTCACCCCGGGACAGTTCCTACGAGCAGTACTTC. Residues: CASSPRDSSYEQYF.